A selection of T cell receptor beta chains follows, all from one sample in a study of blood T cell repertoires in COVID-19. The table came from immunoSEQ multiplex PCR; TCRdb's copy has only in-frame clones and leaves some out. The sample shows fewer than 250,000 clones, approximately 86% of them seen only once. Material: PBMCs or T cells enriched from blood (not recorded which). The receptors derive from a woman in her 40s in a cohort exposed to, infected with or recovered from COVID-19 (not recorded which). CDR3s include the opening cysteine and the closing phenylalanine or tryptophan. Fields, in order: CDR3 length, clone size, J gene, V gene, D gene, CDR3 protein, CDR3 DNA. A D gene is named only where the DNA matches it firmly. Clone size appears in some rows only: once, few, many, or a class for an expanded clone.

>16|NA|TRBJ1-1|TRBV5-4|TRBD1
CASSPGGRQGYTEAFF
TGTGCCAGCAGCCCGGGAGGCAGACAGGGGTACACTGAAGCTTTCTTT
>14|NA|TRBJ1-3|TRBV19|NA
CASSETHSGNTIYF
TGTGCCAGTTCGGAGACTCACTCTGGAAACACCATATATTTT
>13|NA|TRBJ2-1|TRBV11-2|NA
CASSRPSGNEQFF
TGTGCCAGCAGCCGACCCTCCGGGAATGAGCAGTTCTTC
>16|NA|TRBJ2-5|TRBV6-1|TRBD2
CASSGELAGAGETQYF
TGTGCCAGCAGTGGAGAATTAGCGGGAGCAGGGGAGACCCAGTACTTC
>16|NA|TRBJ1-5|TRBV27|TRBD1
CASSPNRGVFTQPQHF
TGTGCCAGCAGTCCCAACAGGGGTGTTTTTACTCAGCCCCAGCATTTT
>15|NA|TRBJ2-1|TRBV29-1|TRBD2
CSTRMTSGRGDEQFF
TGCAGCACGAGAATGACTAGCGGGAGAGGGGATGAGCAGTTCTTC
>14|NA|TRBJ1-5|TRBV2|TRBD1
CAKQGFMGNQPQHF
TGTGCCAAACAGGGGTTTATGGGCAATCAGCCCCAGCATTTT
>12|NA|TRBJ2-2|TRBV6-5|NA
CASRIETGELFF
TGTGCCAGCAGGATAGAAACCGGGGAGCTGTTTTTT
>18|NA|TRBJ2-2|TRBV5-1|NA
CASSLAVSAGLNTGELFF
TGCGCCAGCAGCTTGGCCGTATCGGCAGGCCTCAACACCGGGGAGCTGTTTTTT
>14|NA|TRBJ1-2|TRBV20-1|TRBD1
CSASFRDSKYGYTF
TGCAGTGCTAGTTTTAGGGACAGTAAATATGGCTACACCTTC
>14|NA|TRBJ1-6|TRBV19|NA
CASSTDRRSSPLHF
TGTGCCAGTAGTACCGACAGAAGGAGTTCACCCCTCCACTTT
>15|NA|TRBJ1-2|TRBV5-1|NA
CASSLIQGADYGYTF
TGCGCCAGCAGCTTGATCCAGGGCGCGGACTATGGCTACACCTTC
>14|NA|TRBJ2-3|TRBV4-2|TRBD2
CASSQAGGGDTQYF
TGTGCCAGCAGCCAAGCGGGGGGGGGCGATACGCAGTATTTT
>18|NA|TRBJ1-4|TRBV4-3|NA
CASSQDVGGGTANEKLFF
TGCGCCAGCAGCCAAGATGTTGGTGGCGGGACCGCTAATGAAAAACTGTTTTTT
>14|NA|TRBJ1-1|TRBV9|TRBD1
CASSDTGVGTEAFF
TGTGCCAGCAGCGACACAGGGGTGGGGACTGAAGCTTTCTTT
>14|NA|TRBJ2-7|TRBV7-8|NA
CASSLSGYSYEQYF
TGTGCCAGCAGCTTGAGCGGCTACTCCTACGAGCAGTACTTC
>15|NA|TRBJ1-2|TRBV19|NA
CASSMAGGPNYGYTF
TGTGCCAGTAGTATGGCGGGGGGTCCTAACTATGGCTACACCTTC
>14|NA|TRBJ1-2|TRBV2|NA
CASTEGGRDYGYTF
TGTGCCAGCACTGAGGGGGGTCGTGACTATGGCTACACCTTC
>16|once|TRBJ2-2|TRBV4-1|NA
CASTPGRGIPTGELFF
TGCGCCAGCACCCCGGGCCGGGGGATTCCCACCGGGGAGCTGTTTTTT
>15|NA|TRBJ1-4|TRBV6-5|NA
CASSPFGRPNEKLFF
TGTGCCAGCAGTCCCTTCGGGAGACCTAATGAAAAACTGTTTTTT
>13|NA|TRBJ1-2|TRBV27|NA
CASSLSQGGGYTF
TGTGCCAGCAGTTTAAGTCAGGGCGGTGGCTACACCTTC
>15|NA|TRBJ2-3|TRBV19|NA
CASSTIGTSTDTQYF
TGTGCCAGTAGTACAATCGGGACTAGCACAGATACGCAGTATTTT
>13|NA|TRBJ2-5|TRBV9|TRBD1
CASSAGGRETQYF
TGTGCCAGCAGCGCAGGGGGCAGAGAGACCCAGTACTTC
>14|NA|TRBJ2-5|TRBV30|TRBD2
CAWSAGLAEETQYF
TGTGCCTGGAGTGCGGGACTAGCTGAGGAGACCCAGTACTTC
>16|NA|TRBJ1-1|TRBV4-2|TRBD1
CASSQEGGRSNTEAFF
TGTGCCAGCAGCCAAGAAGGGGGCAGGTCGAACACTGAAGCTTTCTTT
>14|NA|TRBJ1-2|TRBV7-9|TRBD1
CASSETGGDYGYTF
TGTGCCAGCAGCGAGACAGGGGGCGACTATGGCTACACCTTC
>12|NA|TRBJ1-1|TRBV6-5|NA
CASSFDSTEAFF
TGTGCCAGCAGTTTCGACAGCACTGAAGCTTTCTTT
>15|NA|TRBJ1-5|TRBV5-6|NA
CASSFGVTTDQPQHF
TGTGCCAGCAGCTTCGGCGTTACTACGGATCAGCCCCAGCATTTT
>14|NA|TRBJ1-4|TRBV28|NA
CASSGLRGTEKLFF
TGTGCCAGCAGTGGGCTCCGGGGAACTGAAAAACTGTTTTTT
>13|NA|TRBJ2-7|TRBV27|TRBD2
CASSWGEGTEQYF
TGTGCCAGCAGTTGGGGGGAGGGGACCGAGCAGTACTTC
>18|NA|TRBJ2-1|TRBV7-9|TRBD2
CASSSGLAGGSSYNEQFF
TGTGCCAGCAGCTCGGGACTAGCGGGGGGAAGCTCCTACAATGAGCAGTTCTTC
>13|NA|TRBJ1-5|TRBV13|NA
CASSLGRDQPQHF
TGTGCCAGCAGCTTAGGGCGGGATCAGCCCCAGCATTTT
>14|NA|TRBJ1-5|TRBV19|TRBD1
CASSPGQGSQPQHF
TGTGCCAGTAGTCCCGGACAGGGAAGTCAGCCCCAGCATTTT
>15|NA|TRBJ1-3|TRBV6-5|TRBD1
CASTNSGTGGNTIYF
TGTGCCAGCACCAATTCCGGGACAGGAGGAAACACCATATATTTT
>14|NA|TRBJ2-3|TRBV10-3|TRBD1
CAINRDSVTDTQYF
TGTGCCATCAATAGGGACAGCGTCACAGATACGCAGTATTTT
>12|NA|TRBJ1-1|TRBV7-2|NA
CASSSLFPEAFF
TGTGCCAGCAGCTCTCTGTTTCCTGAAGCTTTCTTT
>13|NA|TRBJ1-1|TRBV7-9|NA
CASSFGGETEAFF
TGTGCCAGCAGCTTCGGAGGGGAGACTGAAGCTTTCTTT